A selection of T cell receptor beta chains follows, all from one sample in a study of T cells expressing NK-cell markers. TCRdb re-called the 5' RACE reads, yielding one record per CDR3 amino acid sequence without DNA. The ten top clones account for more than 1.4%, within a sample of about 460,000 distinct CDR3 sequences. Sequencing was performed on blood T cells: a sorted CD56 or NKG2C T cell subset, CD4+ or CD8+ T cells, or bulk PBMC T cells (not recorded which). These TCRs come from a woman aged 45-65 years in good health. The CDR3 runs from the conserved cysteine through the conserved F or W. Fields, in order: J gene, V gene, CDR3 protein.

TRBJ2-1	TRBV15	CATSRDRAGLRAEQFF
TRBJ1-4	TRBV4-1	CASSQGVINEKLFF
TRBJ2-1	TRBV5-1	CASSLEGTTDEQFF
TRBJ1-5	TRBV12-3/TRBV12-4	CASSQGGSQQPQHF
TRBJ2-1	TRBV29-1	CSVVYPVLYNEQFF
TRBJ2-3	TRBV7-9	CASSLQPLSTDTQYF
TRBJ2-3	TRBV7-6	CASSLRVLGPRTSTDTQYF
TRBJ2-1	TRBV7-8	CASSLVISAGNEQFF
TRBJ2-7	TRBV10-1	CASSELIVGAYEQYF
TRBJ1-1	TRBV9	CASSVQGPPTEAFF
TRBJ1-6	TRBV15	CATSFRTANSPLHF
TRBJ2-1	TRBV4-1	CASSRPTSTPYNEQFF
TRBJ2-3	TRBV12-3/TRBV12-4	CASSLRGPRDTQYF
TRBJ2-2	TRBV11-1	CASRLRGGTNTGELFF
TRBJ2-7	TRBV27	CASRPGTGIGKNYEQYF
TRBJ2-3	TRBV20-1	CSARGGAGVPDTQYF
TRBJ2-7	TRBV11-2	CASSLESGEQYF
TRBJ2-2	TRBV23-1	CASSRENEPTPGSCFF
TRBJ2-3	TRBV2	CASASGPRDTQYF
TRBJ2-1	TRBV6-6	CASSYPGGPNEQFF
TRBJ2-2	TRBV7-2	CASSLATSGPNTGELFF
TRBJ2-7	TRBV7-9	CASSLVPVGGQAFGEQYF
TRBJ2-1	TRBV4-2	CASSQDGAGVNGNEQFF
TRBJ2-1	TRBV12-3/TRBV12-4	CASSSSGLVYEQFF
TRBJ2-3	TRBV29-1	CSVAQPGPGVDTQYF
TRBJ2-3	TRBV11-3	CASSFREGRDTQYF
TRBJ2-1	TRBV5-1	CASSLVAGKNEQFF
TRBJ2-7	TRBV5-1	CASSLSSGIEEQYF
TRBJ2-3	TRBV20-1	CSARDDVLDTQYF
TRBJ2-1	TRBV20-1	CSASVSGRQGYNEQFF
TRBJ1-2	TRBV5-1	CASRPGSVNGYTF
TRBJ2-7	TRBV10-3	CAIGTSGRGLGEQYF
TRBJ2-2	TRBV9	CASSVAIPNTGELFF